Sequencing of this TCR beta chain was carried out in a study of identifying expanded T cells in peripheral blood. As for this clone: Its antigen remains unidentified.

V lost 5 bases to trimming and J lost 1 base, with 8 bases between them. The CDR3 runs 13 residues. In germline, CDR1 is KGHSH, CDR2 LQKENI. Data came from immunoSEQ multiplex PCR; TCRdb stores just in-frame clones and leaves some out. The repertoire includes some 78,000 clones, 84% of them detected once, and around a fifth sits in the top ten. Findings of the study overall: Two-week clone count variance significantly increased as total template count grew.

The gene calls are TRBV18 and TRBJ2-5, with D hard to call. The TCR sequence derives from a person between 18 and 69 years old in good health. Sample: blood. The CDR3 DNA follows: TGTGCCAGCTCAACCATGACCCAAGAGACCCAGTACTTC. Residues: CASSTMTQETQYF.